This T cell receptor (beta chain) was sequenced for a study of cytomegalovirus exposure and HLA in healthy donors. Study observations and caveats: Donor immune exposure was known only as CMV serostatus. Under 20,000 TCR beta sequences were associated with HLA alleles at 0.05 false discovery rate in a later analysis.

Researchers ran the PCR with 60 Vbeta and 13 Jbeta primers. Sequencing used immunoSEQ multiplex PCR; TCRdb keeps in-frame clones, though not all of them. In the table there are about 140,000 clones, approximately 70% of which are singletons. The ends lost 5 bases at V and 5 bases at J; junction bases unmatched: 8. The CDR3 loop spans 16 amino acids. Germline V CDR1 and CDR2: LGHNA, YNFKEQ. To note about this clone: The antigen is unknown.

The sequence was collected from a middle-aged woman in good health and CMV-seronegative. Source material: PBMCs. The chain has TRBV4-2 and TRBJ2-3; 12 positions match TRBD2. The CDR3 DNA reads TGTGCCAGCAGCAAAAACCTAGCGGGGGGGGAAGATACGCAGTATTTT. Protein product: CASSKNLAGGEDTQYF.